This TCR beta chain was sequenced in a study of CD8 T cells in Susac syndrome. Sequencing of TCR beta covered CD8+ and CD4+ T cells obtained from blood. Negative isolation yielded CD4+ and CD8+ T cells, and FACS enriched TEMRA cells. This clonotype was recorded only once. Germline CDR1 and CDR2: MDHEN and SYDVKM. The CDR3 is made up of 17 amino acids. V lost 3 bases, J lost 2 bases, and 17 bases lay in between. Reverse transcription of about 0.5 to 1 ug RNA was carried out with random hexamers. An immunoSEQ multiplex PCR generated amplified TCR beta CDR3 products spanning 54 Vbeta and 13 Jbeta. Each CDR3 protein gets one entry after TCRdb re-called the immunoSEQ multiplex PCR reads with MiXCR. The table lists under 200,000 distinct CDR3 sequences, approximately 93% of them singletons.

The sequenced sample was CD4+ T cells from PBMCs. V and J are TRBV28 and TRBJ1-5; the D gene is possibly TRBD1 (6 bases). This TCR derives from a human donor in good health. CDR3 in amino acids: CASSLSTGRVGNQPQHF. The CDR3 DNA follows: TGTGCCAGCAGTTTGAGTACAGGGCGGGTTGGCAATCAGCCCCAGCATTTT.